One sample yielded the 7 T cell receptor beta chains listed below, sequenced in a study of neurological immune-mediated disorders. TCRdb independently ran MiXCR on the 5' RACE reads; one entry per CDR3 protein. The table lists over 35,000 distinct CDR3 sequences, 2.5% of them singletons. Sequenced sample: PBMCs. The receptors originated from a man aged 45-65 years with multiple sclerosis.

The table lists this clonotype with many counts. The V gene is TRBV5-1, the J gene TRBJ2-1, with D possibly TRBD2 on 5 matching bases. Germline CDR1 and CDR2: SGHRS and YFSETQ. This CDR3 has 15 residues. Trimming pared 2 bases from V and 0 bases from J, leaving 9 bases between. CDR3 amino acids: CASSFFGGSYNEQFF. CDR3 bases: TGCGCCAGCAGCTTCTTCGGAGGCTCCTACAATGAGCAGTTCTTC.

The sample holds many counts of this clonotype. A read error may produce the germline difference seen at one junction end. The rearrangement uses TRBV27 and TRBJ1-5, with D possibly being TRBD1 (5 bases). Germline loops: CDR1 MNHEY, CDR2 SMNVEV (reference sequence). CDR3 length: 14 residues. The CDR3 region is CASSPGGSNQPQNF. Written as DNA, the CDR3 is TGTGCCAGCAGTCCCGGGGGGAGCAATCAGCCCCAGAATTTT.

This clonotype was observed many times. The rearrangement links TRBV29-1 to TRBJ2-1; 8 positions agree with TRBD2. Unmatched junction bases numbered 5, after V lost 0 bases and J lost 7 bases. CDR3 length: 14 residues. CDR1 SQVTM and CDR2 ANQGSEA come from the germline V gene. CDR3 DNA: TGCAGCGTTGAAGATCGGATAGCGGGAAATGAGCAGTTCTTC. Protein sequence: CSVEDRIAGNEQFF.

This clonotype was counted many times. The chain is built from TRBV7-2 and TRBJ2-3; D is perhaps TRBD1 (6 bases). CDR1 and CDR2 from the germline V gene are SGHTA and FQGNSA. The V end lost 0 bases, the J end lost 1 base, and 8 bases lay between the germline ends. The CDR3 has 15 amino acids. The CDR3 spells CASSLAGARTDTQYF. The CDR3 DNA is TGTGCCAGCAGCTTAGCGGGGGCCCGCACAGATACGCAGTATTTT.

This clonotype was observed many times. The V and J genes are TRBV20-1 and TRBJ1-5; possible D gene TRBD1, 5 bases. This CDR3 has 12 amino acids. Germline V gives CDR1 DFQATT, CDR2 SNEGSKA (reference sequence). Deletions cut 2 bases from V and 4 bases from J, with 6 bases between. This chain's CDR3 is CSARQGNQPQHF. The CDR3 DNA reads TGCAGTGCTAGACAGGGAAATCAGCCCCAGCATTTT.

This clonotype was counted many times. This chain connects TRBV4-3 to TRBJ1-1, with D tentatively TRBD1 (5 bases). The V end was cut by 0 bases, the J end by 13 bases, with 21 bases between. Germline V gene sequence: CDR1 LGHNA, CDR2 YSLEER. This CDR3 contains 15 residues. CDR3 sequence reads: CASSQDGTGPTDDFF. The CDR3 DNA reads as TGCGCCAGCAGCCAAGATGGTACGGGGCCCACGGACGATTTCTTT.

This clonotype was seen repeatedly, ten times or more. V and J are TRBV9 and TRBJ2-7; a possible D gene is TRBD2 (7 bases). Trimming pared 0 bases from V and 0 bases from J, leaving 13 bases between. The CDR3 has 16 residues. CDR1 and CDR2 (germline): SGDLS, YYNGEE. The CDR3 sequence: CASSVAGGTSSYEQYF. The CDR3 DNA reads TGTGCCAGCAGCGTAGCGGGGGGCACGAGCTCCTACGAGCAGTACTTC.